A single sample is the source of the 2 T cell receptor beta chains below, sequenced in a study of blood T cell repertoires in COVID-19. Assay used: immunoSEQ multiplex PCR; TCRdb lists only in-frame clones, some missing. The repertoire includes approximately 290,000 clones, under 85% of them detected once, and 0.87% sits in the top ten. Specimen: peripheral blood. These receptors all come from a human donor with COVID-19, enrolled during active disease. The donor label of this sample is uncertain.

The chain employs TRBV4-3 and TRBJ2-1; tentatively, D is TRBD2 (6 bases). Trimming left V 0 bases short and J 6 bases short, with 21 bases between. Germline CDR1 reads LGHNA; CDR2 reads YSLEER. This CDR3 has 18 amino acids. CDR3 protein: CASSQDLAYRLGGNEQFF. The CDR3 nucleotides read TGCGCCAGCAGCCAAGATTTGGCGTACCGCCTGGGGGGCAATGAGCAGTTCTTC.

This rearrangement joins TRBV7-2 to TRBJ2-3, with no clear D. This CDR3 has 15 amino acids. Germline values: CDR1 SGHTA, CDR2 FQGNSA. Trimming pared 1 base from V and 4 bases from J, leaving 12 bases between. The CDR3 loop reads CASSLEAREADTQYF. The CDR3 bases are TGTGCCAGCAGCTTAGAAGCTAGAGAGGCAGATACGCAGTATTTT.